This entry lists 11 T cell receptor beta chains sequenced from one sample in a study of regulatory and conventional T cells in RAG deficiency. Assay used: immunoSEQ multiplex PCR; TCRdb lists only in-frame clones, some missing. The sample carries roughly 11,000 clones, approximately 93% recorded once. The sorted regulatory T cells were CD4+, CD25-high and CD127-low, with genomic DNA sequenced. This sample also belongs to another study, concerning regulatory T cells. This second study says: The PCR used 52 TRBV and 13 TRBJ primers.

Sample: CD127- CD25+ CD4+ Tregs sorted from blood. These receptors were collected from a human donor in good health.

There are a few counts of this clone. The CDR3 bases are TGTGCCAGCAGCCCCGGGACAGGGGTGAACTACGAGCAGTACTTC. This encodes CASSPGTGVNYEQYF. The chain employs TRBV5-6 and TRBJ2-7; 10 nucleotides match TRBD1. V gave up 4 bases and J gave up 3 bases; unmatched junction bases: 7. This CDR3 is built from 15 residues. Germline V lookup: CDR1 SGHDT, CDR2 YYEEEE.

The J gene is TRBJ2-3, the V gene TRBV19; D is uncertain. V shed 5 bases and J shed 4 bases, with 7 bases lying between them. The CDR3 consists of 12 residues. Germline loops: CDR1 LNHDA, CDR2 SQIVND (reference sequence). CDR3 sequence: CASSLAADTQYF. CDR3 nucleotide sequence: TGTGCCAGTAGTCTTGCGGCAGATACGCAGTATTTT.

CDR3 residues: CASSSGILTNEKLFF. The CDR3 bases are TGTGCCAGCAGCTCAGGGATCCTAACTAATGAAAAACTGTTTTTT. The chain is built from TRBV7-9 and TRBJ1-4, with D perhaps matching TRBD1 (5 bases). V was cut by 4 bases and J by 1 base, with 10 bases left in between. The CDR3 consists of 15 residues. Germline CDR1 and CDR2: SEHNR and FQNEAQ (reference sequence).

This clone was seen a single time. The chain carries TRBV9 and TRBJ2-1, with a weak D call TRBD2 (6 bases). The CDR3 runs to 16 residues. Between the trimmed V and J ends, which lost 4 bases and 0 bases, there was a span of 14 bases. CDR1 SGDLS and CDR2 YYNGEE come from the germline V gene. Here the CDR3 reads CASSPPGLSSYNEQFF. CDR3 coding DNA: TGTGCCAGCAGCCCTCCCGGACTAAGCTCCTACAATGAGCAGTTCTTC.

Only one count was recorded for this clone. CDR3 sequence reads: CASSLVGLAGTDTQYF. The CDR3 nucleotides read TGCGCCAGCAGCTTGGTAGGGCTAGCGGGAACAGATACGCAGTATTTT. The rearrangement joins TRBV5-1 to TRBJ2-3; 9 bases are a match to TRBD2. Losses at the gene ends were 0 bases for V and 3 bases for J; bases not matched to a gene: 5. CDR1 is SGHRS, CDR2 YFSETQ, per germline. This CDR3 has 16 residues.

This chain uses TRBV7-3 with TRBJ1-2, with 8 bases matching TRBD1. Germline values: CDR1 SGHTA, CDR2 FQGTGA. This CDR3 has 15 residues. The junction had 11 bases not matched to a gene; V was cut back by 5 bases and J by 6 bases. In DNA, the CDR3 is TGTGCCAGCAGCCCCCCCCAGGGGGCGCGGGATGGCTACACCTTC. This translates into CASSPPQGARDGYTF.

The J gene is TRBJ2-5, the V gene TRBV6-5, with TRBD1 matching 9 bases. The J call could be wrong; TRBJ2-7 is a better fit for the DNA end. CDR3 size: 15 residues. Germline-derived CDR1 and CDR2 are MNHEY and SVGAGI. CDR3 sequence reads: CASRRAGTGTHEQYF. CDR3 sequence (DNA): TGTGCCAGCAGGCGGGCGGGGACAGGGACCCACGAGCAGTACTTC.

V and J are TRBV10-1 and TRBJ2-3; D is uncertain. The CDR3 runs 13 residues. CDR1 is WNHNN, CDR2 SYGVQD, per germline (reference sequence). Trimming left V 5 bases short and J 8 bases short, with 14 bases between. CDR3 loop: CASSLSGVGTQYF. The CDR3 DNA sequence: TGCGCCAGCAGTTTATCCGGAGTAGGTACGCAGTATTTT.

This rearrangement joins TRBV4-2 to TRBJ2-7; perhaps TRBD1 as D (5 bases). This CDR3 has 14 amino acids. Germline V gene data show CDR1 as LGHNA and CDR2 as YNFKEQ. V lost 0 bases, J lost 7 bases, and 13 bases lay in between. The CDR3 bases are TGTGCCAGCAGCCAAGATAGACTCCCAGGGGAGCAGTACTTC. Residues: CASSQDRLPGEQYF.

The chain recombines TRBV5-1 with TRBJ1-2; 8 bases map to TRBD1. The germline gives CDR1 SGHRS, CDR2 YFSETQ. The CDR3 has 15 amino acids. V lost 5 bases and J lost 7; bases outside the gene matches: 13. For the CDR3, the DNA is TGCGCCAGCAGGGCAGGGGGCGCAGGTTCCGGTGGCTACACCTTC. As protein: CASRAGGAGSGGYTF.

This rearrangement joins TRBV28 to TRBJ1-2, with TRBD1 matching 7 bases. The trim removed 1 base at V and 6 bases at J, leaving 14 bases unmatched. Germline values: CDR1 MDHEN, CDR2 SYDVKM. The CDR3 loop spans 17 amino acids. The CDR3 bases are TGTGCCAGCAGTTTATATCCACCGGGACAGTCACTTAATGGCTACACCTTC. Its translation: CASSLYPPGQSLNGYTF.